The 13 T cell receptor beta chains in this list originate from one sample, sequenced in a study of brain T cells in children with intractable seizures. Time point reported: blood from clinic visit 5 months post-surgery; TSC patient then seizure free. Profiled with immunoSEQ multiplex PCR; TCRdb holds only in-frame clones, not every one. This sample has about 350,000 clones, with over 90% found just once. The material sequenced was peripheral blood, taken less than 6 months after surgery. The receptors were sampled from a boy under three years old with tuberous sclerosis and intractable seizures.

This chain connects TRBV5-4 to TRBJ1-2; D unresolved. With 4 bases removed from V and 2 bases from J, the gap between germline ends came to 9 bases. Germline-derived CDR1 and CDR2 are SGHNT and YYREEE (reference sequence). This CDR3 contains 13 residues. The CDR3 DNA reads as TGTGCCAGCAGCCAAGACGGAAACTATGGCTACACCTTC. Its translation is CASSQDGNYGYTF.

The sample holds one count of this clone. Other DNA variants within this sample encode the same CDR3. The chain uses TRBV9 and TRBJ2-7, with D maybe TRBD1 (5 bases). Germline assignment: CDR1 SGDLS and CDR2 YYNGEE. This CDR3 is built from 13 residues. Trimming took off 2 bases at V and 3 bases at J, with 9 bases between the two ends. The CDR3 protein is CASSVADSYEQYF. CDR3 DNA: TGTGCCAGCAGCGTGGCCGACAGCTACGAGCAGTACTTC.

The gene calls are TRBV15 and TRBJ1-3; 7 nucleotides align to TRBD1. Germline-derived CDR1 and CDR2 are LNHNV and YYDKDF (reference sequence). The CDR3 is 18 amino acids. Trimming took 5 bases from V and 8 from J; bases not matched to a gene: 21. The CDR3 DNA follows: TGTGCCACCAGCCGGTCCCGGGACAGAAACAAAAGATCGGACACCATATATTTT. Translated, it gives CATSRSRDRNKRSDTIYF.

This clone was counted a single time. V is TRBV29-1 and J is TRBJ2-7; unclear D gene. This CDR3 is 11 amino acids long. V dropped 5 bases and J dropped 11 bases, with 16 bases sitting between them. The germline CDR1 and CDR2 sequences are SQVTM and ANQGSEA. CDR3 sequence: CSVRTPEDEYF. DNA of the CDR3: TGCAGCGTTCGAACACCCGAGGACGAGTACTTC.

This chain joins TRBV5-8 and TRBJ2-7, with 14 bases aligning to TRBD2. The CDR3 extends over 15 amino acids. With V trimmed by 6 bases and J by 4 bases, 6 bases remained unmatched. CDR1 and CDR2 from the germline V gene are SGHTS and YDEGEE. This chain's CDR3 is CASNQRLAGGYEQYF. CDR3 bases: TGTGCCAGCAACCAGAGACTAGCGGGAGGGTACGAGCAGTACTTC.

This chain connects TRBV11-2 to TRBJ2-7; TRBD1 matches 9 bases. Trimming at V came to 1 base and at J to 3 bases, leaving 13 bases not matched to a gene. The CDR3 sequence is 18 residues long. Germline lookup yields CDR1 SGHAT and CDR2 FQNNGV. The CDR3: CASSLVESGTGWFYEQYF. The CDR3 DNA reads TGTGCCAGCAGCTTAGTCGAGTCCGGGACAGGGTGGTTCTACGAGCAGTACTTC. Looking up the rest from reference TRBV11-2 and TRBJ2-7 gives the full variable domain: EAGVAQSPRYKIIEKRQSVAFWCNPISGHATLYWYQQILGQGPKLLIQFQNNGVVDDSQLPKDRFSAERLKGVDSTLKIQPAKLEDSAVYLCASSLVESGTGWFYEQYFGPGTRLTVT.

The J gene is TRBJ2-1, the V gene TRBV24-1; the D call may be TRBD1 or TRBD2 (5 bases each). The CDR3 length is 16 residues. V lost 3 bases and J lost 9, with 20 bases in between. From germline, CDR1 is KGHDR and CDR2 SFDVKD. Written as DNA, the CDR3 is TGTGCCACCAGTGATCCTCCGGGACGCAGCAAGTTTGAGCAGTTCTTC. Its protein is CATSDPPGRSKFEQFF.

The genes are TRBV27 and TRBJ2-1; D may match TRBD1 or TRBD2 (6 bases each). The ends were cut back, 5 bases at V and 0 bases at J, with 14 bases in the middle. Germline-derived CDR1 and CDR2 are MNHEY and SMNVEV (reference sequence). CDR3 size: 16 residues. In nucleotides, the CDR3 is TGTGCCAGCAGTAACTACTCGGGGGCCTCCTACAATGAGCAGTTCTTC. It specifies CASSNYSGASYNEQFF.

V gene TRBV29-1 combines with J gene TRBJ1-1; TRBD1 might be the D (6 bases). V was shortened by 4 bases and J by 0 bases, with 15 bases between the two germline ends. CDR3 length equals 15 residues. Germline CDR1 is SQVTM and CDR2 is ANQGSEA. The CDR3 DNA reads as TGCAGCGTTGCCAGGGGCGGTGACTTGAACACTGAAGCTTTCTTT. Protein product: CSVARGGDLNTEAFF.

This clone was detected once. The V call is TRBV6-5, the J call TRBJ2-3; TRBD1 or TRBD2 may be the D gene (6 bases each). Germline V gene lookup returns CDR1 MNHEY and CDR2 SVGAGI. The CDR3 is 16 residues long. V dropped 0 bases and J dropped 2 bases, with 12 bases sitting between them. The CDR3 region has the DNA TGTGCCAGCAGTTACTCTGGGGGGCCCCCCACAGATACGCAGTATTTT. Translated: CASSYSGGPPTDTQYF.

The CDR3: CASSEQGLGSCGYTF. Here the CDR3 DNA reads TGTGCCAGTAGTGAACAGGGGCTAGGGTCCTGTGGCTACACCTTC. The V and J genes are TRBV19 and TRBJ1-2; 7 positions agree with TRBD1. The CDR3 extends over 15 amino acids. Germline V CDR1 and CDR2: LNHDA, SQIVND (reference sequence). With 5 bases clipped from V and 7 bases from J, the junction kept 13 bases outside the gene matches.

This sequence joins TRBV3-1 (or the pseudogene TRBV3-2) and TRBJ2-3; 7 bases fit TRBD1. There are 17 residues in the CDR3. Germline V gives CDR1 LGHDT, CDR2 YNNKEL (reference sequence). Trimming removed 2 bases from V and 0 bases from J; junction bases left unmatched: 8. The CDR3, as DNA: TGTGCCAGCAGCCAATGGGACAGCACCTCTAGCACAGATACGCAGTATTTT. Its translation is CASSQWDSTSSTDTQYF.

The rearrangement uses TRBV5-1 and TRBJ2-7; D not resolved. Germline CDR1 is SGHRS and CDR2 is YFSETQ. Between the trimmed V and J ends, which lost 0 bases and 2 bases, there was a span of 15 bases. This CDR3 is 16 amino acids long. The CDR3 reads CASSLETAGRTYEQYF. For the CDR3, the DNA is TGCGCCAGCAGCTTGGAGACTGCAGGTAGAACCTACGAGCAGTACTTC.